What follows is one T cell receptor beta chain and its context. Through negative isolation, CD4+ and CD8+ T cells were obtained, while TEMRA cells were enriched using FACS. These data are taken from a study of CD8 T cells in Susac syndrome. RNA was extracted with the RNeasy kit, and a quantity of roughly 0.45 to 1 ug was reverse transcribed using random hexamers. TCRdb redid the calling of the immunoSEQ multiplex PCR reads with MiXCR, one entry per CDR3 protein. The sample includes 300,000 to 350,000 distinct CDR3 sequences, 92% of them seen just once. This sequence originates from a human donor with multiple sclerosis. The sample was CD4+ T cells from PBMCs.

CDR3 sequence reads: CASSLTAQQETQYF. The CDR3 region has the DNA TGCGCCAGCAGCTTGACAGCGCAGCAAGAGACCCAGTACTTC. The chain has TRBV5-1 and TRBJ2-5; no firm D call. Germline CDR1 and CDR2: SGHRS and YFSETQ. Trimming stripped 1 base from V and 2 bases from J, with 9 bases between. This CDR3 has 14 residues. The full variable domain, completed using reference TRBV5-1 and TRBJ2-5, is KAGVTQTPRYLIKTRGQQVTLSCSPISGHRSVSWYQQTPGQGLQFLFEYFSETQRNKGNFPGRFSGRQFSNSRSEMNVSTLELGDSALYLCASSLTAQQETQYFGPGTRLLVL.